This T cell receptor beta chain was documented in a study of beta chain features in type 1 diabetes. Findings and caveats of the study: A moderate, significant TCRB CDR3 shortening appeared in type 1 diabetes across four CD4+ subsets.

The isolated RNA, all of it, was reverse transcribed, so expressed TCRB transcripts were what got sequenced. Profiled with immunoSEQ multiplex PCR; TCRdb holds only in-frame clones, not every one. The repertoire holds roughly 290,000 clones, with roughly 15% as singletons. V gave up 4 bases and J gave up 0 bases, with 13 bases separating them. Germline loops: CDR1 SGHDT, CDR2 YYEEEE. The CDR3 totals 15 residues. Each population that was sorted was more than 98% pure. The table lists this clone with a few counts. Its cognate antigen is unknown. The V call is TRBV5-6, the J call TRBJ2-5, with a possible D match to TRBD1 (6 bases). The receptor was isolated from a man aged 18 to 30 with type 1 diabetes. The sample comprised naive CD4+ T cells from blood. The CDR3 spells CASSTGQKYQETQYF. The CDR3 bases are TGTGCCAGCAGCACAGGACAGAAGTACCAAGAGACCCAGTACTTC.